The clone carrying this TCR delta chain came up a few times. The antigen is unknown. TCRdb attributes to this sequence the protein of a much larger clone, which differs from the DNA translation at residue 20; a read error is likely, and the protein displayed is translated from the DNA. TCRdb reanalysed the multiplex PCR reads with CATT. Of 800 to 1,000 delta-chain clones in the sample, roughly 1.5% were seen once. The receptor sequences were amplified from genomic DNA of peripheral blood mononuclear cells. This sample was included in a study of gamma delta lymphoproliferative disorders and STAT genes. The wider study: The LymphoTrack Dx TCRG Assay amplified gamma chains from at least 50 ng of genomic DNA. For the delta chain, EuroClonality-NGS standard procedure was applied. Findings of the study overall: Public or private status of leukemic clones needs confirmation.

The clonotype originates from a human donor in good health. The sequencing input was blood.

CDR3: CACDTVSGTSSELRLLGGGFDKLIF. The CDR3 DNA reads TGTGCCTGTGACACCGTTAGTGGCACCTCTTCGGAATTACGGCTACTGGGTGGGGGCTTCGATAAACTCATCTTT. The chain couples TRDV2 to TRDJ1, with D maybe TRDD3 (6 bases). This CDR3 has 25 amino acids. Trimming took 0 bases from V and 4 from J, leaving 44 bases between them. Germline V gene data show CDR1 as GEAIGNYY and CDR2 as EKD.